This is a list of T cell receptor beta chains from one sample in a study of shared clonotypes between healthy human individuals. Clones were sequenced by immunoSEQ multiplex PCR, and TCRdb holds only the in-frame ones, with some missing. The table includes more than 2 million clones, about 95% detected once. Specimen: naive CD8+ T cells sorted from blood. Every receptor here comes from a man between 18 and 29 years old in good health. Both conserved end residues are part of each CDR3. Fields, in order: V gene, clone size, D gene, J gene, CDR3 protein, CDR3 DNA. D genes are given only for firm matches. Clone sizes are given selectively: once, few, many, or a class where the clone is expanded.

TRBV10-1	-	-	TRBJ2-2	CASSETVNTGELFF	TGCGCCAGCAGTGAGACAGTAAACACCGGGGAGCTGTTTTTT
TRBV19	once	-	TRBJ2-4	CASRPDLETQNIQYF	TGTGCCAGTAGACCGGATCTTGAGACTCAAAACATTCAGTACTTC
TRBV4-2	-	TRBD1	TRBJ1-5	CASSQEQGASNQPQHF	TGTGCCAGCAGCCAAGAACAGGGGGCTAGCAATCAGCCCCAGCATTTT
TRBV7-8	-	-	TRBJ2-1	CATTWVDNEQFF	TGTGCCACTACTTGGGTCGACAATGAGCAGTTCTTC
TRBV10-3	-	TRBD2	TRBJ2-1	CAISEAGASYNEQFF	TGTGCCATCAGTGAAGCGGGAGCATCGTACAATGAGCAGTTCTTC
TRBV10-3	-	TRBD2	TRBJ2-1	CAISETLAGSYNEQFF	TGTGCCATCAGTGAAACACTAGCGGGATCCTACAATGAGCAGTTCTTC
TRBV4-3	-	TRBD2	TRBJ2-6	CASSPYLEGTGGSGANVLTF	TGCGCCAGCAGCCCCTACCTCGAGGGAACGGGAGGGTCTGGGGCCAACGTCCTGACTTTC
TRBV4-1	-	TRBD1	TRBJ1-2	CASSQDRGLDGYTF	TGCGCCAGCAGCCAAGACAGGGGGCTTGATGGCTACACCTTC
TRBV29-1	once	TRBD2	TRBJ2-7	CSVTGLAAGVNEQYF	TGCAGCGTTACGGGACTAGCGGCCGGTGTAAACGAGCAGTACTTC
TRBV6-5	-	-	TRBJ2-3	CASSLGAEDTQYF	TGTGCCAGCAGTTTAGGGGCAGAGGATACGCAGTATTTT
TRBV27	-	-	TRBJ2-7	CASSLRDSANEQYF	TGTGCCAGCAGTCTCCGGGACTCCGCCAACGAGCAGTACTTC
TRBV27	once	-	TRBJ1-2	CASSPQEQRGYTF	TGTGCCAGCAGCCCACAGGAGCAAAGGGGCTACACCTTC
TRBV27	once	TRBD1	TRBJ2-1	CASSPSTGETYNEQFF	TGTGCCAGCAGTCCGAGCACAGGGGAAACCTACAATGAGCAGTTCTTC
TRBV29-1	-	-	TRBJ1-2	CSDLKPGADGYTF	TGCAGCGACCTGAAACCCGGAGCGGATGGCTACACCTTC
TRBV5-4	once	TRBD1	TRBJ2-7	CASSSGDRGSLEQYF	TGTGCCAGCAGCTCGGGGGACAGGGGTAGTCTCGAGCAGTACTTC
TRBV19	-	-	TRBJ2-1	CASSPTGAYNEQFF	TGTGCCAGTAGTCCGACCGGGGCCTACAATGAGCAGTTCTTC
TRBV28	-	-	TRBJ1-5	CASSMANQPQHF	TGTGCCAGCAGCATGGCCAATCAGCCCCAGCATTTT
TRBV28	-	-	TRBJ2-7	CASTWGLARGEQYF	TGTGCCAGCACCTGGGGCTTAGCGAGAGGCGAGCAGTACTTC
TRBV6-4	-	-	TRBJ2-1	CASSDRDTSFYNEQFF	TGTGCCAGCAGTGATCGGGACACCTCCTTCTACAATGAGCAGTTCTTC
TRBV28	-	TRBD1	TRBJ1-1	CASGAGTGFTEAFF	TGTGCCAGCGGAGCCGGGACAGGGTTCACTGAAGCTTTCTTT
TRBV30	-	TRBD1	TRBJ2-7	CAWGDSYEQYF	TGTGCCTGGGGGGACAGCTACGAGCAGTACTTC
TRBV10-2	-	TRBD1	TRBJ2-7	CASSGQGWTYEQYF	TGCGCCAGCAGCGGACAGGGTTGGACCTACGAGCAGTACTTC
TRBV29-1	-	TRBD2	TRBJ2-7	CSVRPLAGDGYEQYF	TGCAGCGTCCGCCCTCTAGCGGGAGACGGCTACGAGCAGTACTTC
TRBV15	-	TRBD1	TRBJ2-5	CATSSGTGVETQYF	TGTGCCACCAGCAGTGGGACAGGGGTAGAGACCCAGTACTTC
TRBV13	-	TRBD1	TRBJ2-7	CASSLAGQGVGSEQYF	TGTGCCAGCAGCTTAGCGGGACAGGGGGTTGGGTCCGAGCAGTACTTC
TRBV29-1	-	-	TRBJ1-1	CSVEVETDEAFF	TGCAGCGTTGAAGTGGAGACGGATGAAGCTTTCTTT
TRBV19	-	-	TRBJ2-7	CASSITVTYEQYF	TGTGCCAGTAGTATAACTGTAACCTACGAGCAGTACTTC
TRBV7-6	-	-	TRBJ1-1	CASSMGLNTEAFF	TGTGCCAGCAGCATGGGGTTGAACACTGAAGCTTTCTTT
TRBV27	once	TRBD2	TRBJ2-4	CASSLVLAGGLLNIQYF	TGTGCCAGCAGTTTAGTACTAGCGGGAGGGCTTCTCAACATTCAGTACTTC
TRBV20-1	-	-	TRBJ1-1	CSGTEAFF	TGCAGTGGCACTGAAGCTTTCTTT
TRBV14	-	-	TRBJ2-2	CASSQEAYTGELFF	TGTGCCAGCAGCCAAGAAGCCTACACCGGGGAGCTGTTTTTT
TRBV9	once	-	TRBJ2-7	CASSEDTNSYEQYF	TGTGCCAGCAGCGAGGACACAAACTCCTACGAGCAGTACTTC
TRBV14	once	-	TRBJ1-2	CASSQDRPNRPWFGYTF	TGTGCCAGCAGCCAAGATCGACCAAACCGGCCGTGGTTTGGCTACACCTTC
TRBV19	few	TRBD1	TRBJ1-5	CASSSTQGDQPQHF	TGTGCCAGTAGTAGTACCCAGGGGGATCAGCCCCAGCATTTT
TRBV4-3	-	-	TRBJ1-5	CASSQDPIRGANQPQHF	TGCGCCAGCAGCCAAGATCCGATACGAGGGGCCAATCAGCCCCAGCATTTT
TRBV5-6	-	-	TRBJ1-1	CASSPLIGADTEAFF	TGTGCCAGCAGCCCGTTGATAGGCGCGGACACTGAAGCTTTCTTT
TRBV4-3	-	-	TRBJ2-2	CASSQGQTGLSYTGELFF	TGCGCCAGCAGCCAAGGTCAGACAGGCCTAAGCTACACCGGGGAGCTGTTTTTT
TRBV10-3	-	-	TRBJ2-7	CAIREDSPYEQYF	TGTGCCATCAGGGAGGACAGTCCCTACGAGCAGTACTTC
TRBV10-2	once	-	TRBJ1-1	CASREAAEAFF	TGCGCCAGCAGGGAGGCGGCTGAAGCTTTCTTT
TRBV7-9	-	TRBD1	TRBJ1-4	CASSPWTGNEKLFF	TGTGCCAGCAGCCCCTGGACAGGAAATGAAAAACTGTTTTTT
TRBV7-2	-	-	TRBJ2-5	CASSTEPGLSIETQYF	TGTGCCAGCAGCACCGAGCCGGGACTTAGCATTGAGACCCAGTACTTC
TRBV5-1	-	TRBD1	TRBJ2-7	CASSSAQGARYEQYF	TGCGCCAGCAGCTCGGCACAGGGGGCCCGCTACGAGCAGTACTTC
TRBV6-6	-	-	TRBJ2-2	CASSYSPGAGELFF	TGTGCCAGCAGTTACTCCCCGGGGGCCGGGGAGCTGTTTTTT
TRBV7-2	once	-	TRBJ2-6	CASSLASGANVLTF	TGTGCCAGCAGCTTAGCTAGTGGGGCCAACGTCCTGACTTTC
TRBV12-5	-	-	TRBJ1-1	CASGPGLMNTEAFF	TGTGCTAGTGGCCCAGGGCTCATGAACACTGAAGCTTTCTTT
TRBV7-9	-	-	TRBJ2-3	CASSFSSLDHTDTQYF	TGTGCCAGCAGCTTCTCTAGCCTCGATCACACAGATACGCAGTATTTT
TRBV10-3	-	TRBD2	TRBJ2-7	CAISEPSSGRAYEQYF	TGTGCCATCAGTGAGCCGAGTAGCGGGAGGGCCTACGAGCAGTACTTC
TRBV7-8	-	TRBD1	TRBJ2-5	CASSHGDSQETQYF	TGTGCCAGCAGCCACGGGGACAGCCAAGAGACCCAGTACTTC
TRBV11-2	-	-	TRBJ1-2	CASSLGVRDGYTF	TGTGCCAGCAGCTTAGGGGTCAGGGACGGCTACACCTTC